This T cell receptor beta chain was sequenced for a study of blood T cell repertoires in COVID-19. Background on the study: Nucleic acid was either cDNA or gDNA, and it came from T cells, B-cell-depleted T cells, or PBMCs.

In the authors' workflow: Reference gene primer amplification yielded estimated nucleated cell counts. Generated by immunoSEQ multiplex PCR, the TCRdb table keeps only in-frame clones and is missing some. The V and J calls and clone size are taken from that table; D and trimming were inferred from the DNA. The data contain roughly 570,000 clones, roughly nine tenths of them singletons. This TCR was sampled from a woman aged 45-60 years with COVID-19, enrolled during active disease. Sequencing input: peripheral blood.

In DNA, the CDR3 is TGTGCCATCAGGTCCCCTTTAACAGGGGAAGGGCACACCATATATTTT. As protein: CAIRSPLTGEGHTIYF. The V gene is TRBV10-3, the J gene TRBJ1-3; TRBD1 matches 7 bases. Germline-derived CDR1 and CDR2 are ENHRY and SYGVKD. Trimming at V came to 6 bases and at J to 8 bases, leaving 16 bases not matched to a gene. This CDR3 region has 16 residues.